This T cell receptor (beta chain) was recorded in a study of T cell changes during pregnancy in multiple sclerosis. The CDR3 length is 15 residues. V shed 2 bases and J 5 bases; nucleotides not matched to a gene: 3. The germline V gene encodes CDR1 SNHLY and CDR2 FYNNEI. Method: immunoSEQ multiplex PCR; TCRdb's copy keeps in-frame clones and lacks some. The sample lists more than 85,000 clones; around 92% were seen once. The chain joins TRBV2 to TRBJ2-1; 10 bases line up with TRBD2. Specimen: peripheral blood, collected before pregnancy. The clonotype originates from a female donor with multiple sclerosis, enrolled in a pregnancy study. CDR3 in DNA: TGTGCCAGCAGTGAACGGCTAGCGGGAGACAATGAGCAGTTCTTC. Protein: CASSERLAGDNEQFF.